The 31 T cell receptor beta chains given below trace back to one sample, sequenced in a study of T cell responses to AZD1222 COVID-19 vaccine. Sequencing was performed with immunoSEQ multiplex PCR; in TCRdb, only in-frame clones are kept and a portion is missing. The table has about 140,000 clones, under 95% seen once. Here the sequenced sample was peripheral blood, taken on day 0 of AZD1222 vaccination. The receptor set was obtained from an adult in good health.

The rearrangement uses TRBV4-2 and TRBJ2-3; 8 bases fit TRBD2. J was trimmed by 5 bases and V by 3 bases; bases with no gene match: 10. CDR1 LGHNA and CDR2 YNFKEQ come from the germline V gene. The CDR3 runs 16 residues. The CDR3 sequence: CASSQPPGLVGDTQYF. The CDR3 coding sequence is TGTGCCAGCAGCCAGCCACCGGGACTAGTGGGAGATACGCAGTATTTT.

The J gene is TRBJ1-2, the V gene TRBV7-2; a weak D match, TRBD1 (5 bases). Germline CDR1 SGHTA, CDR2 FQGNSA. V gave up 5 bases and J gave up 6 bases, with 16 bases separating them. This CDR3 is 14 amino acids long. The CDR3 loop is CASSPAGARHGYTF. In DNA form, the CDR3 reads TGTGCCAGCAGCCCCGCCGGGGCAAGACATGGCTACACCTTC.

The CDR3 nucleotides are TGTGCCAGCCGGCTGGAGGGTGCCACCGGGGAGCTGTTTTTT. Protein: CASRLEGATGELFF. V usage is TRBV7-8 and J usage is TRBJ2-2; possibly TRBD2 for D (6 bases). The germline V gene has CDR1 SGHVS and CDR2 FQNEAQ. The CDR3 has 14 residues. Trimming stripped 8 bases from V and 4 bases from J, with 14 bases between.

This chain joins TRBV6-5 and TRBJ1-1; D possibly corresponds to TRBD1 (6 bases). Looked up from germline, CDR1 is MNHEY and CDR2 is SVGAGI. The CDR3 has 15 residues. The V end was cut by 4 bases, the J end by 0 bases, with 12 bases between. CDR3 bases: TGTGCCAGCAGTTCCTACAGGGAAATGAACACTGAAGCTTTCTTT. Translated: CASSSYREMNTEAFF.

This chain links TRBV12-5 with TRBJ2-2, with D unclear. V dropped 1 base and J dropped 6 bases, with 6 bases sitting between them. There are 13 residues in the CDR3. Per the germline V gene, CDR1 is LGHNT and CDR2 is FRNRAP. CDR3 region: CASGLAPAGELFF. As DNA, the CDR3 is TGTGCTAGTGGTTTGGCACCTGCCGGGGAGCTGTTTTTT.

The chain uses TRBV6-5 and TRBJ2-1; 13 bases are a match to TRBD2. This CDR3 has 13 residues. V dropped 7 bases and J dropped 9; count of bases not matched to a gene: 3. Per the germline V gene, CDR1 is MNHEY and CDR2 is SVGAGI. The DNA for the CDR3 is TGTGCCAGCACCGGGACTAGCGGGACTGAGCAGTTCTTC. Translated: CASTGTSGTEQFF.

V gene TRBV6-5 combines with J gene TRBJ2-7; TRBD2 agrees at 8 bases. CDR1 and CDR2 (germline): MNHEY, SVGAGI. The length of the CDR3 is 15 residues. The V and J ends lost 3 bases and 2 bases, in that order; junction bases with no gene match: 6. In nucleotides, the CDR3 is TGTGCCAGCAGTTATGGCGGGGGGACCCCCTACGAGCAGTACTTC. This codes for CASSYGGGTPYEQYF.

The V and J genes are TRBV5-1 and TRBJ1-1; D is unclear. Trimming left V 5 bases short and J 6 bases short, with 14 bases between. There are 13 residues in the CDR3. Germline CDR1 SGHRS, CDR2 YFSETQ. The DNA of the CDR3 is TGCGCCAGCAGTTCTTACTCGGGTCCTGAAGCTTTCTTT. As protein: CASSSYSGPEAFF.

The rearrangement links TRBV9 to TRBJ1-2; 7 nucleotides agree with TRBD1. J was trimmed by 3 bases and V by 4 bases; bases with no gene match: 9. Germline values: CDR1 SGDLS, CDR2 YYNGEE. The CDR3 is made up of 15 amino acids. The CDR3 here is CASSHWGQSDYGYTF. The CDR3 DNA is TGTGCCAGCAGCCATTGGGGACAGTCAGACTATGGCTACACCTTC.

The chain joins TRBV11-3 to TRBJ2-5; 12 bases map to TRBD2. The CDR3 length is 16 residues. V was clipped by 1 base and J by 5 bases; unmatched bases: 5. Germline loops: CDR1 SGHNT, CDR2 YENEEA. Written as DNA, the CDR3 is TGTGCCAGCAGCTTAGGACTAGCGGGAGTGGGTGAGACCCAGTACTTC. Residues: CASSLGLAGVGETQYF.

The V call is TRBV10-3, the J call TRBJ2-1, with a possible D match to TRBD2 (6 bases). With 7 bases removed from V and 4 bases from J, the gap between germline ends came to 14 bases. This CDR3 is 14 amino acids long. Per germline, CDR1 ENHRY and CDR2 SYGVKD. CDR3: CAINVGGAYNEQFF. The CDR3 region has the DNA TGTGCCATCAATGTGGGGGGTGCTTACAATGAGCAGTTCTTC.

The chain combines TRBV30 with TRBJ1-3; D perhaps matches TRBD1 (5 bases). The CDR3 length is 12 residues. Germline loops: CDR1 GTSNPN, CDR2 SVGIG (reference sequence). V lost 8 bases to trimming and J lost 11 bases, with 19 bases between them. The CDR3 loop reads CAAGGGAGAIYF. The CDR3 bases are TGTGCCGCCGGAGGAGGGGCGGGCGCCATATATTTT.

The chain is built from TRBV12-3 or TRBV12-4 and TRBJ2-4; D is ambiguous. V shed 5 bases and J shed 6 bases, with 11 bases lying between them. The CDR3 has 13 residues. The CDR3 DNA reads TGTGCCAGCAGTGGGATAAGTGGAAACATTCAGTACTTC. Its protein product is CASSGISGNIQYF.

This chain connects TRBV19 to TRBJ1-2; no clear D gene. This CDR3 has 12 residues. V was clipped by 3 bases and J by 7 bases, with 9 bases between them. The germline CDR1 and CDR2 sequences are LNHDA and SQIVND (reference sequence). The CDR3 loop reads CASSMAGFGYTF. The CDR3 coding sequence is TGTGCCAGTAGTATGGCCGGGTTTGGCTACACCTTC.

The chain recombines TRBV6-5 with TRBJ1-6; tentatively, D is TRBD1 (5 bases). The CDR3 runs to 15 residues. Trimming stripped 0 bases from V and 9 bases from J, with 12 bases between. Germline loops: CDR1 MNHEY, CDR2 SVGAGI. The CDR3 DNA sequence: TGTGCCAGCAGTTACTCTCCGGGGGAGGGTTCACCCCTCCACTTT. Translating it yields CASSYSPGEGSPLHF.

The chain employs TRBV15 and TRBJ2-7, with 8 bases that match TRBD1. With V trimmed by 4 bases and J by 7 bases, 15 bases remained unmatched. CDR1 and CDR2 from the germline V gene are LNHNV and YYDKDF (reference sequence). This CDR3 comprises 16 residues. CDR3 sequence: CATSTKTGVGYMEQYF. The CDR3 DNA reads TGTGCCACCAGCACGAAGACAGGGGTCGGATATATGGAGCAGTACTTC.

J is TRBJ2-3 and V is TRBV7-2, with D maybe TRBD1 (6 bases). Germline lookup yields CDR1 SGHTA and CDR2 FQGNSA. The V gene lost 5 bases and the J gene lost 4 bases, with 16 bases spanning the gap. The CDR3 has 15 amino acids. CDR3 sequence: CASSIWSRGADTQYF. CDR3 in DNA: TGTGCCAGCAGCATCTGGAGCAGGGGTGCAGATACGCAGTATTTT. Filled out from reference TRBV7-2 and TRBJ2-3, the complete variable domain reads GAGVSQSPSNKVTEKGKDVELRCDPISGHTALYWYRQSLGQGLEFLIYFQGNSAPDKSGLPSDRFSAERTGGSVSTLTIQRTQQEDSAVYLCASSIWSRGADTQYFGPGTRLTVL.

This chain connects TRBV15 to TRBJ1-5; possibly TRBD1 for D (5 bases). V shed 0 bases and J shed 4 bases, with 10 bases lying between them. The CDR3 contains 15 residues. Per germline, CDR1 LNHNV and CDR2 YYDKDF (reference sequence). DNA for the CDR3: TGTGCCACCAGCAGAGAGGGGAGGGGAAATCAGCCCCAGCATTTT. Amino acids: CATSREGRGNQPQHF.

The CDR3 here is CASGILGVNQPQHF. The CDR3 DNA is TGTGCCAGCGGAATTCTAGGGGTCAATCAGCCCCAGCATTTT. J is TRBJ1-5 and V is TRBV28, with a possible D match to TRBD1 (5 bases). This CDR3 is built from 14 residues. V lost 8 bases and J 3 bases, leaving 14 bases between the germline ends. CDR1 is MDHEN, CDR2 SYDVKM, per germline.

DNA for the CDR3: TGTGCCAGCAGGGGGGGACAGGGGAACACTGAAGCTTTCTTT. It is translated as CASRGGQGNTEAFF. The chain combines TRBV6-5 with TRBJ1-1, with 9 bases aligning to TRBD1. The CDR3 has 14 residues. In germline, CDR1 is MNHEY, CDR2 SVGAGI. J gave up 1 base and V 6 bases, and 3 bases lay outside the gene matches.

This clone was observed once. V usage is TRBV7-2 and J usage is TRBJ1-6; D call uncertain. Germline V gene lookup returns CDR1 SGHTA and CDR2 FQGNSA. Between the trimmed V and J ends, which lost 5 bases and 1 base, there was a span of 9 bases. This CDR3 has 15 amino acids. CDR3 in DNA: TGTGCCAGCAGCGTTAAGGGTTCCTATAATTCACCCCTCCACTTT. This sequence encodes CASSVKGSYNSPLHF.

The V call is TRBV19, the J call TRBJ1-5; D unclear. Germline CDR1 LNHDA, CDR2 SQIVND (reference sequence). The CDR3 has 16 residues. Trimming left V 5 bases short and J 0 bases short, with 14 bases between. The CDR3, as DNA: TGTGCCAGTAGTTCACGAGAATTTTATAGCAATCAGCCCCAGCATTTT. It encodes CASSSREFYSNQPQHF.

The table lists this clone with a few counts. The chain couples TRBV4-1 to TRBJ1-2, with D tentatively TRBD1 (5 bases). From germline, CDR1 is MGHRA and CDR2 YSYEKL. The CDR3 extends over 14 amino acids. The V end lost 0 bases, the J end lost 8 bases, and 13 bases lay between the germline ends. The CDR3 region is CASSQDRAAPGYTF. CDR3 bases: TGCGCCAGCAGCCAAGACAGGGCGGCTCCCGGCTACACCTTC.

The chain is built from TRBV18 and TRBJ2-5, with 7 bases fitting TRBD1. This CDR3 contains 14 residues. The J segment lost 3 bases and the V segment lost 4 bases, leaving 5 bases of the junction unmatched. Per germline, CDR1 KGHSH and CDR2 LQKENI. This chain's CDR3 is CASSQLDREETQYF. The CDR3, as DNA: TGTGCCAGCTCACAGCTCGACAGGGAAGAGACCCAGTACTTC.

CDR3 amino acids: CTSSQVVLANTDTQYF. CDR3 coding DNA: TGCACCAGCAGCCAGGTGGTATTAGCGAACACAGATACGCAGTATTTT. This chain connects TRBV1 to TRBJ2-3; the table gives TRBD2 as D, unverified against the DNA. TRBV1 is classified as a pseudogene. This CDR3 has 16 residues.

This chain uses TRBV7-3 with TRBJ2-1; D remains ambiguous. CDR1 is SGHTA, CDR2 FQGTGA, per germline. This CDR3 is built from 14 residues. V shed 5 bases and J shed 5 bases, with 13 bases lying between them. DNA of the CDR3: TGTGCCAGCAGCAGAAATCCAAGAGACAATGAGCAGTTCTTC. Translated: CASSRNPRDNEQFF.

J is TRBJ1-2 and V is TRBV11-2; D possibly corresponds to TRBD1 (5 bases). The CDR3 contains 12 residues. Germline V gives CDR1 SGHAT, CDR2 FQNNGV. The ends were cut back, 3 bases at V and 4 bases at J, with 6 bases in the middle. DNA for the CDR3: TGTGCCAGCAGCTTGGGGGTCTATGGCTACACCTTC. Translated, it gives CASSLGVYGYTF.

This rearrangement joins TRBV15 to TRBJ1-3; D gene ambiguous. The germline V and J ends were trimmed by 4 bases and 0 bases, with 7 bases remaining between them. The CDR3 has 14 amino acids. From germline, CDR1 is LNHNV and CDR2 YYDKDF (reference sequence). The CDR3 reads CATSIYSSGNTIYF. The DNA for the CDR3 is TGTGCCACCAGCATTTATAGCTCTGGAAACACCATATATTTT.

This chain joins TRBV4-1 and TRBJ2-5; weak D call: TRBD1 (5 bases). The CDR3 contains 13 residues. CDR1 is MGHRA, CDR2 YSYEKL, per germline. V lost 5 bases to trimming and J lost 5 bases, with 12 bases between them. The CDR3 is CASSWTPGETQYF. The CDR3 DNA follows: TGCGCCAGCAGCTGGACACCAGGGGAGACCCAGTACTTC.

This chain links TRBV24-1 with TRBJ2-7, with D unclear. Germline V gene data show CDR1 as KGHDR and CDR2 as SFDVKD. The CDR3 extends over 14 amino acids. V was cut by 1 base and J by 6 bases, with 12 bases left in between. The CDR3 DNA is TGTGCCACCAGTGATTTTGGGGATTCTTTCGAGCAGTACTTC. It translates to CATSDFGDSFEQYF.

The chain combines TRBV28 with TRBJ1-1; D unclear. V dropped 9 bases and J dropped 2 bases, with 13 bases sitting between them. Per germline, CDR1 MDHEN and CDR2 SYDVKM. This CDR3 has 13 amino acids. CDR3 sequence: CASGLATNTEAFF. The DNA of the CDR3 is TGTGCCAGTGGACTGGCTACAAACACTGAAGCTTTCTTT.